Below, one TCR beta chain is given with its context. This clonotype appeared many times. No cognate antigen has been identified for it. Base qualities are missing; no much larger clone stands one base away. The junction shows trimming of 6 bases on V and 5 bases on J, and the gene matches do not reach 11 bases of it. Measured from the cysteine to the phenylalanine, the CDR3 is 14 residues long. Just CDR3 DNA is preserved here, 42 bases in frame from base 1. CDR1 and CDR2 (DFQATT, SNEGSKA) derive from the germline V gene (reference sequence). Sequencing relied on an Illumina NovaSeq 6000. TCRalpha and TCRbeta cDNA libraries were built by 5'RACE with constant-segment primers, adding sample barcodes and unique molecular identifiers. Trizol reagent was used to extract RNA from every sample. Amplification of the libraries took two PCR steps, and the second step added a second sample barcode plus Illumina TruSeq adapters. Sequencing of the libraries was done on an Illumina NovaSeq, producing 2 x 150 bp paired-end reads. Per the original workflow: Reads were demultiplexed and collapsed into UMI-guided consensus sequences with migec v1.2.7. Using mixcr v2.1.11, UMI consensuses were aligned to TRA and TRB V and J templates and then assembled into clonotypes. Clonotypes were classified as expanded or contracted when called significant by both edgeR and NoisET, with noise models trained on biological replicates. For edgeR calls, the cutoffs were a false discovery rate-adjusted p below 0.01 and a log2 fold-change threshold of 1. As an exploratory analysis of dynamics, PCA with hierarchical clustering was applied to max-normalized trajectories of the 1000 most abundant clonotypes. Each responding clone was given a CD4 or CD8 phenotype based on the CD4+ and CD8+ repertoires, which had been sequenced separately. TCRdb ran its own pipeline on the public reads, namely fastp trimming at Q25 and MiXCR clone calling, and kept in-frame beta chains. Here each entry gathers all rows of one CDR3 protein and keeps the most common genes and DNA. TCRdb, rather than the study authors, made the V and J calls. Recorded for this sample are around 120,000 distinct CDR3 sequences; 15% to 20% of them occurred a single time. Jointly, the top ten make up approximately 15% of the sample.

PBMCs were isolated by Ficoll-Paque density gradient centrifugation. The data derive from a study of T-cell memory formation after mild COVID-19 (dated by TCRdb to 2020 to 2023). Broadly, across the study: TCR sequence clusters from the two donors were largely donor specific. Longitudinal TCRalpha and TCRbeta repertoire sequencing tracked T-cell clones expanding and contracting after mild COVID-19 in a couple of donors. Two young, previously healthy adult volunteers made up the cohort, one male and one female. What the authors observed across the whole study: Only a couple of mild cases were covered in the study, and larger cohorts including severe cases with pre-infection samples were considered necessary. Some responding clones were detected in pre-infection memory, which suggested that pre-existing cross-reactive memory T cells had joined the SARS-CoV-2 response. Clones contracting from day 15 to 85 had balanced CD4/CD8 phenotypes, while a second wave expanding from day 15 to 37 was biased towards CD4+. Contracting CD4+ clones appeared mostly in the CM and EM memory subsets, whereas CD8+ clones were enriched in EMRA. SARS-CoV-2 specificity was not confirmed for the second-wave clones peaking on day 37.

The sequence derives from an adult woman who had mild COVID-19 (a few samples of this study predate the infection). The sample titles of this study are shuffled in the database, so cell type and time point are left out; the donor was told from shared clones. The sequenced material came from PBMCs or a T cell subset sorted from them (not recorded which). The rearranged chain carries TRBV20-1 and TRBJ2-5; a stretch of 8 junction bases matches TRBD1. The nucleotides read TGCAGTGCAAACCCGACAGGGGAACCCGAGACCCAGTACTTC. Translated, it gives CSANPTGEPETQYF.